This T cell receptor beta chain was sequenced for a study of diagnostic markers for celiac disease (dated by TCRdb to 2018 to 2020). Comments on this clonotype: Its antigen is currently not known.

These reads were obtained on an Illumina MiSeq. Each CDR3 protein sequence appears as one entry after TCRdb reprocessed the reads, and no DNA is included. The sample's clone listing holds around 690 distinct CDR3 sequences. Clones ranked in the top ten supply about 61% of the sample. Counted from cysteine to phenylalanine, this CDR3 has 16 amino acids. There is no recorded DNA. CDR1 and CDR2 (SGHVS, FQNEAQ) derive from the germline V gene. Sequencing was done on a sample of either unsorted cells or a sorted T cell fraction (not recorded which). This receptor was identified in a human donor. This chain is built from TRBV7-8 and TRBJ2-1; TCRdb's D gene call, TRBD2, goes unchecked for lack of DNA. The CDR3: CASSPTGGKREYEQFF.